The text below deals with one T cell receptor beta chain. These data come from a study of blood T cell repertoires in COVID-19. As for the study in general: The samples span acute and convalescent COVID-19 from the United States, Italy and Spain.

Per the original methods: It was from reference gene primer amplification that nucleated cell counts were estimated. Generated by immunoSEQ multiplex PCR, the TCRdb table keeps only in-frame clones and is missing some. The V and J calls and clone size are taken from that table; D and trimming were inferred from the DNA. Here the sample spans fewer than 200,000 clones, around 81% being singletons. Seattle enrolled patients during active infection and tracked them longitudinally. The CDR3 loop spans 14 amino acids. CDR1 and CDR2 (germline): SNHLY, FYNNEI. The ends lost 7 bases at V and 0 bases at J; junction bases unmatched: 2.

The chain recombines TRBV2 with TRBJ2-1; 8 bases fit TRBD1. The sequencing input was peripheral blood. The clonotype originates from a woman of 80 years or more with COVID-19, enrolled during active disease. CDR3: CASTGGSSYNEQFF. The CDR3 DNA reads as TGTGCCAGCACAGGGGGCTCCTCCTACAATGAGCAGTTCTTC. Combining the CDR3 with reference TRBV2 and TRBJ2-1 gives the whole variable domain EPEVTQTPSHQVTQMGQEVILRCVPISNHLYFYWYRQILGQKVEFLVSFYNNEISEKSEIFDDQFSVERPDGSNFTLKIRSTKLEDSAMYFCASTGGSSYNEQFFGPGTRLTVL.